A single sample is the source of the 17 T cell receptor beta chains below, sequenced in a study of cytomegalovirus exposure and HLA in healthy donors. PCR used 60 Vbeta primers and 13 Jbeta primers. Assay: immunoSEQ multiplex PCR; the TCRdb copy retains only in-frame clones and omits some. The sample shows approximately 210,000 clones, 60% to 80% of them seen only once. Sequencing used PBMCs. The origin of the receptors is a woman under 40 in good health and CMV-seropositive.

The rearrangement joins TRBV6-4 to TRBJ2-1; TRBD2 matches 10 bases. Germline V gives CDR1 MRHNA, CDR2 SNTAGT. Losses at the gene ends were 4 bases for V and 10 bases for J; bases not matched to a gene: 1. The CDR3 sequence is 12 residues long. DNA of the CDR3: TGTGCCAGCAGTGTAGCGGGGGGAGAGCAGTTCTTC. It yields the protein CASSVAGGEQFF.

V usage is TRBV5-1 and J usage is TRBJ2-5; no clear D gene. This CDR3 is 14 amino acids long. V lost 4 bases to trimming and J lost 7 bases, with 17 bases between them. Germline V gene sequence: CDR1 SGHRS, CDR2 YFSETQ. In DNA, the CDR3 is TGCGCCAGCAGCGGCGGATCACCCGACGGGACCCAGTACTTC. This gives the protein CASSGGSPDGTQYF.

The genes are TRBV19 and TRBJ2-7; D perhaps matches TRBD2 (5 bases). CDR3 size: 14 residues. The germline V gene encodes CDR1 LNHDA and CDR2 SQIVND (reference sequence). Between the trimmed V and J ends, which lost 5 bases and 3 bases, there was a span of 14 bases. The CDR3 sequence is CASSDALTSYEQYF. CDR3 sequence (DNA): TGTGCCAGTAGTGACGCCCTTACTAGCTACGAGCAGTACTTC.

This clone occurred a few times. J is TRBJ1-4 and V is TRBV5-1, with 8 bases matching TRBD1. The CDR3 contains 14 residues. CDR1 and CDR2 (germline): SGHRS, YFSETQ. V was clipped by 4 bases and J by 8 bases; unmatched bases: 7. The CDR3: CASSKDRVGEKLFF. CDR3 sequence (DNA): TGCGCCAGCAGCAAGGACAGGGTGGGCGAAAAACTGTTTTTT.

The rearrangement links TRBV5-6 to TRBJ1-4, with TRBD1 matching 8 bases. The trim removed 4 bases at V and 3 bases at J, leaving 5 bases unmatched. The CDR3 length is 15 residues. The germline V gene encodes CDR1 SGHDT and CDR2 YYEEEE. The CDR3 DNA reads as TGTGCCAGCAGCCTCCAGGGGGCGGCTAATGAAAAACTGTTTTTT. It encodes CASSLQGAANEKLFF.

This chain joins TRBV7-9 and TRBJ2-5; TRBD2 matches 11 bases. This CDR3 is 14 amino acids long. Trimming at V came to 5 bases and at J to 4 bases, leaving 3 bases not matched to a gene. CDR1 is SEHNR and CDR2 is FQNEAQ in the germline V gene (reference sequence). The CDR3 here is CASSPTSGRETQYF. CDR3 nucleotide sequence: TGTGCCAGCAGCCCCACTAGCGGGAGAGAGACCCAGTACTTC. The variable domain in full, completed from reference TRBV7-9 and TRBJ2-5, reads DTGVSQNPRHKITKRGQNVTFRCDPISEHNRLYWYRQTLGQGPEFLTYFQNEAQLEKSRLLSDRFSAERPKGSFSTLEIQRTEQGDSAMYLCASSPTSGRETQYFGPGTRLLVL.

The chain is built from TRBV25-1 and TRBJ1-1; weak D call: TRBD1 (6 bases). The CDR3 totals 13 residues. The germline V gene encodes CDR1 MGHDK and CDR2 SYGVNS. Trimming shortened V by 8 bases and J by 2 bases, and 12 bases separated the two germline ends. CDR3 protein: CASCRDTNTEAFF. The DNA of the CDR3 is TGTGCCAGCTGCCGGGACACCAACACTGAAGCTTTCTTT.

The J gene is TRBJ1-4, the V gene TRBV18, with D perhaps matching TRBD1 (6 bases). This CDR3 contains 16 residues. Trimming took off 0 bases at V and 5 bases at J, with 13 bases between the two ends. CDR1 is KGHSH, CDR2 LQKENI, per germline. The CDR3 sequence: CASSPPSGDKNEKLFF. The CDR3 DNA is TGTGCCAGCTCACCACCGTCCGGGGACAAGAATGAAAAACTGTTTTTT.

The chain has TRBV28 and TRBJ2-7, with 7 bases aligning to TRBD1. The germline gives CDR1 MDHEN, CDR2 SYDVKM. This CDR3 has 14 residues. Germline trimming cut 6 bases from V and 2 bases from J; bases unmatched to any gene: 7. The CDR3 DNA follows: TGTGCCAGCAGCCTGGACAGGTGGACCTACGAGCAGTACTTC. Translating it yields CASSLDRWTYEQYF.

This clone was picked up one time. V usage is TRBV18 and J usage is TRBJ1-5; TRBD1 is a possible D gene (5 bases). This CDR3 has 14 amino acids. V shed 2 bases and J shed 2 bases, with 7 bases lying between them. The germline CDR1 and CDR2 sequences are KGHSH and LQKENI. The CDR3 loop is CASSPGAGNQPQHF. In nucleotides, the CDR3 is TGTGCCAGCTCACCAGGGGCGGGCAATCAGCCCCAGCATTTT. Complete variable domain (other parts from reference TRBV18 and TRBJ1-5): NAGVMQNPRHLVRRRGQEARLRCSPMKGHSHVYWYRQLPEEGLKFMVYLQKENIIDESGMPKERFSAEFPKEGPSILRIQQVVRGDSAAYFCASSPGAGNQPQHFGDGTRLSIL.

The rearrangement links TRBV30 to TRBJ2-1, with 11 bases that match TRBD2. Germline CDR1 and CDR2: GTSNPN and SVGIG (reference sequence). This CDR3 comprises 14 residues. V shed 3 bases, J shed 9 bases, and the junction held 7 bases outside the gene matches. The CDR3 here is CAWRRLAGLGEQFF. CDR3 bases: TGTGCCTGGAGGAGACTAGCGGGACTCGGTGAGCAGTTCTTC. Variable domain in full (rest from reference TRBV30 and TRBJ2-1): SQTIHQWPATLVQPVGSPLSLECTVEGTSNPNLYWYRQAAGRGLQLLFYSVGIGQISSEVPQNLSASRPQDRQFILSSKKLLLSDSGFYLCAWRRLAGLGEQFFGPGTRLTVL.

The CDR3 bases are TGTGCCAGCAGCCTGGACAGGGGGCCGGGCACTGAAGCTTTCTTT. It encodes CASSLDRGPGTEAFF. J is TRBJ1-1 and V is TRBV11-2; TRBD1 aligns across 11 bases. The germline V gene encodes CDR1 SGHAT and CDR2 FQNNGV. The CDR3 contains 15 residues. Trimming took 5 bases from V and 4 from J; bases not matched to a gene: 6.

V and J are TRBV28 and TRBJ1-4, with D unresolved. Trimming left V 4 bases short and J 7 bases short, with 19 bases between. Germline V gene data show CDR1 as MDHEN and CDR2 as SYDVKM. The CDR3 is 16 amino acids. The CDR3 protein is CASSSIGGTNGEKLFF. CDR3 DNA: TGTGCCAGCAGTTCCATCGGCGGCACTAATGGTGAAAAACTGTTTTTT.

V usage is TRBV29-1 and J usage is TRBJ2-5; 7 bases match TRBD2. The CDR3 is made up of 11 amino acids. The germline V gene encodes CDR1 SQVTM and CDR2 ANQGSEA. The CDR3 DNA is TGCAGTGGCGGGAGAAAAGAGACCCAGTACTTC. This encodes CSGGRKETQYF. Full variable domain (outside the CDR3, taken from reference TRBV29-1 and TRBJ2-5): SAVISQKPSRDICQRGTSLTIQCQVDSQVTMMFWYRQQPGQSLTLIATANQGSEATYESGFVIDKFPISRPNLTFSTLTVSNMSPEDSSIYLCSGGRKETQYFGPGTRLLVL.

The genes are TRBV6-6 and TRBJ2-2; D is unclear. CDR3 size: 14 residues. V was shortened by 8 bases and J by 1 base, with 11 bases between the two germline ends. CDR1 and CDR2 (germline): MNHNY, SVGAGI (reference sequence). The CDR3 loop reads CASGIQRNTGELFF. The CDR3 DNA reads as TGTGCCAGCGGAATACAGAGGAACACCGGGGAGCTGTTTTTT.

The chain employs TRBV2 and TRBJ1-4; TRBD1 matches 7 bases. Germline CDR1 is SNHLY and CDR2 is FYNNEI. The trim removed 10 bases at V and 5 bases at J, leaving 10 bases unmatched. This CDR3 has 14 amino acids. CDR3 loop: CATRQGRTNEKLFF. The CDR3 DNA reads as TGTGCCACTAGACAGGGACGAACAAATGAAAAACTGTTTTTT.

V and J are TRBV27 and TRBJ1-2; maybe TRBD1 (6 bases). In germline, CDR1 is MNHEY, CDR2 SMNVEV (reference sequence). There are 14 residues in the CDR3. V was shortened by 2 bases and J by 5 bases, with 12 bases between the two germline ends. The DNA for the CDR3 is TGTGCCAGCAGTTTAAAGTTCACAGGGTATGGCTACACCTTC. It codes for CASSLKFTGYGYTF.